Listed here are 30 T cell receptor beta chains from one sample, sequenced in a study of blood T cell repertoires in COVID-19. This table comes from immunoSEQ multiplex PCR, and its TCRdb copy is limited to in-frame clones, with some not included. The data hold about 220,000 clones, with around 82% observed a single time. Source material: peripheral blood. Receptors originate from a woman older than 75 with acute or convalescent COVID-19.

The gene calls are TRBV5-1 and TRBJ2-7; perhaps TRBD1 as D (7 bases). Germline lookup yields CDR1 SGHRS and CDR2 YFSETQ. This CDR3 region has 17 residues. V was trimmed by 3 bases and J by 3 bases, leaving 22 bases between them. CDR3 coding DNA: TGCGCCAGCAGCTCTCGCCCTAACCATCAGGGGGGCTACGAGCAGTACTTC. Protein sequence: CASSSRPNHQGGYEQYF. Full variable domain (remainder filled in from reference TRBV5-1 and TRBJ2-7): KAGVTQTPRYLIKTRGQQVTLSCSPISGHRSVSWYQQTPGQGLQFLFEYFSETQRNKGNFPGRFSGRQFSNSRSEMNVSTLELGDSALYLCASSSRPNHQGGYEQYFGPGTRLTVT.

DNA for the CDR3: TGTGCCAGCAGCTCCGCAGGAACGCACACCGGGGAGCTGTTTTTT. It encodes CASSSAGTHTGELFF. The V call is TRBV25-1, the J call TRBJ2-2; D is unclear. Trimming cost V 6 bases and J 3 bases, with 14 bases left between them. The CDR3 sequence is 15 residues long. CDR1 is MGHDK, CDR2 SYGVNS, per germline.

The J gene is TRBJ1-2, the V gene TRBV10-3; TRBD1 matches 8 bases. CDR3 length: 16 residues. The germline V gene has CDR1 ENHRY and CDR2 SYGVKD. The trim removed 3 bases at V and 7 bases at J, leaving 13 bases unmatched. CDR3 region: CAISEKGGRGRSGYTF. The DNA of the CDR3 is TGTGCCATCAGTGAAAAAGGAGGCAGGGGGCGGAGTGGCTACACCTTC.

This sequence joins TRBV3-1 (or the pseudogene TRBV3-2) and TRBJ2-3; 9 positions match TRBD2. V lost 1 base and J lost 3; bases outside the gene matches: 5. This CDR3 contains 16 residues. Germline CDR1 and CDR2: LGHDT and YNNKEL (reference sequence). DNA of the CDR3: TGTGCCAGCAGCCAAGGGGTCCTAGCGGGGACAGATACGCAGTATTTT. Translated: CASSQGVLAGTDTQYF.

This clone was counted a single time. The chain uses TRBV5-1 and TRBJ1-2, with D uncertain. Germline-derived CDR1 and CDR2 are SGHRS and YFSETQ. CDR3 length: 13 amino acids. V lost 0 bases, J lost 6 bases, and 9 bases lay in between. This CDR3 is CASSLDWSDGYTF. CDR3 nucleotide sequence: TGCGCCAGCAGCTTGGATTGGTCGGATGGCTACACCTTC.

This chain uses TRBV2 with TRBJ2-2, with TRBD2 matching 12 bases. Per the germline V gene, CDR1 is SNHLY and CDR2 is FYNNEI. J gave up 6 bases and V 4 bases, and 3 bases lay outside the gene matches. The CDR3 is 15 residues long. The CDR3 DNA is TGTGCCAGCAGTGTACTAGCGGGGGGTTCCGGGGAGCTGTTTTTT. As protein: CASSVLAGGSGELFF.

This chain uses TRBV5-4 with TRBJ2-5, with 7 bases matching TRBD1. In germline, CDR1 is SGHNT, CDR2 YYREEE (reference sequence). V was clipped by 4 bases and J by 4 bases; unmatched bases: 10. The CDR3 consists of 15 residues. CDR3 sequence reads: CASSPSGGMGETQYF. The CDR3 coding sequence is TGTGCCAGCAGCCCCTCAGGGGGAATGGGAGAGACCCAGTACTTC. Full variable domain (rest looked up from reference TRBV5-4 and TRBJ2-5): ETGVTQSPTHLIKTRGQQVTLRCSSQSGHNTVSWYQQALGQGPQFIFQYYREEENGRGNFPPRFSGLQFPNYSSELNVNALELDDSALYLCASSPSGGMGETQYFGPGTRLLVL.

The chain combines TRBV12-3 or TRBV12-4 with TRBJ2-4; D is possibly TRBD1 (6 bases). This CDR3 comprises 13 residues. V lost 6 bases and J 7 bases, leaving 13 bases between the germline ends. The CDR3 bases are TGTGCCAGCAGCGACAGGCTCTCGAACATTCAGTACTTC. Amino acid sequence: CASSDRLSNIQYF.

The V gene is TRBV7-3, the J gene TRBJ1-2, with TRBD1 as a possible D gene (6 bases). In germline, CDR1 is SGHTA, CDR2 FQGTGA. The V and J ends lost 4 bases and 8 bases respectively, with 17 bases between them. The CDR3 totals 14 residues. The CDR3: CASSSRQDPLGYTF. For the CDR3, the DNA is TGTGCCAGCAGCTCCCGACAGGACCCATTGGGCTACACCTTC.

The J gene is TRBJ2-1, the V gene TRBV19; D is ambiguous. V lost 8 bases and J lost 6, with 11 bases in between. In germline, CDR1 is LNHDA, CDR2 SQIVND (reference sequence). The CDR3 runs to 12 residues. CDR3 coding DNA: TGTGCCAGTTCCTCCCTTGTCAATGAGCAGTTCTTC. Encoded protein: CASSSLVNEQFF. Supplemented by reference TRBV19 and TRBJ2-1, the full variable domain reads DGGITQSPKYLFRKEGQNVTLSCEQNLNHDAMYWYRQDPGQGLRLIYYSQIVNDFQKGDIAEGYSVSREKKESFPLTVTSAQKNPTAFYLCASSSLVNEQFFGPGTRLTVL.

V and J are TRBV4-2 and TRBJ1-3; D possibly corresponds to TRBD1 (5 bases). CDR3 size: 15 residues. V lost 5 bases, J lost 2 bases, and 13 bases lay in between. Germline lookup yields CDR1 LGHNA and CDR2 YNFKEQ. The chain's CDR3 is CASSESTGTGNTIYF. The CDR3 DNA sequence: TGTGCCAGCAGCGAATCCACAGGCACTGGAAACACCATATATTTT.

The chain links TRBV6-5 to TRBJ1-2; tentatively, D is TRBD1 (6 bases). Germline loops: CDR1 MNHEY, CDR2 SVGAGI. This CDR3 region has 16 residues. The V end was cut by 1 base, the J end by 7 bases, with 19 bases between. This chain's CDR3 is CASSYLQGSRASGYTF. CDR3 DNA sequence: TGTGCCAGCAGTTACTTACAGGGTTCAAGAGCTAGTGGCTACACCTTC.

The chain joins TRBV30 to TRBJ2-2; 13 bases line up with TRBD2. The germline V gene has CDR1 GTSNPN and CDR2 SVGIG (reference sequence). J lost 5 bases, V lost 3 bases, and 0 bases had no gene match. The CDR3 runs 14 residues. The CDR3 protein is CAWRTSGGTGELFF. CDR3 nucleotides: TGTGCCTGGAGGACTAGCGGGGGGACCGGGGAGCTGTTTTTT.

The chain has TRBV6-2 or TRBV6-3 and TRBJ1-3, with D perhaps TRBD1 (5 bases). V lost 0 bases and J 2 bases, leaving 11 bases between the germline ends. CDR1 is MNHEY and CDR2 is SVGEGT in the germline V gene. The CDR3 extends over 16 amino acids. The CDR3 DNA follows: TGTGCCAGCAGTTACTCCGGCAGGGCAACTGGAAACACCATATATTTT. As protein: CASSYSGRATGNTIYF.

The V gene is TRBV6-5, the J gene TRBJ2-7; 10 nucleotides align to TRBD1. Germline V lookup: CDR1 MNHEY, CDR2 SVGAGI. CDR3 size: 15 residues. V shed 6 bases, J shed 2 bases, and the junction held 7 bases outside the gene matches. The CDR3 region has the DNA TGTGCCAGCAGGCCAGGGGACAGGGGCACCTACGAGCAGTACTTC. Protein sequence: CASRPGDRGTYEQYF.

The chain recombines TRBV14 with TRBJ1-2; TRBD1 matches 8 bases. Germline CDR1 and CDR2: SGHDN and FVKESK. Trimming removed 1 base from V and 2 bases from J; junction bases left unmatched: 9. The CDR3 is 17 amino acids. The CDR3, as DNA: TGTGCCAGCAGCCAAGTGACAGGGGCGAAAGGGAACTATGGCTACACCTTC. Translated, it gives CASSQVTGAKGNYGYTF.

The rearrangement links TRBV19 to TRBJ2-3, with D tentatively TRBD1 (5 bases). Germline assignment: CDR1 LNHDA and CDR2 SQIVND (reference sequence). The V end lost 1 base, the J end lost 4 bases, and 9 bases lay between the germline ends. This CDR3 has 14 residues. DNA of the CDR3: TGTGCCAGTAGTATAGGGGCAGGGTCAGATACGCAGTATTTT. As protein: CASSIGAGSDTQYF. Drawing the rest from reference TRBV19 and TRBJ2-3, the complete variable domain is DGGITQSPKYLFRKEGQNVTLSCEQNLNHDAMYWYRQDPGQGLRLIYYSQIVNDFQKGDIAEGYSVSREKKESFPLTVTSAQKNPTAFYLCASSIGAGSDTQYFGPGTRLTVL.

The V call is TRBV6-2 or TRBV6-3, the J call TRBJ1-2; no clear D gene. CDR1 MNHEY and CDR2 SVGEGT come from the germline V gene. Deletions cut 8 bases from V and 4 bases from J, with 8 bases between. CDR3 size: 11 residues. The CDR3 loop is CASGSFYGYTF. CDR3 in DNA: TGTGCCAGCGGTTCCTTCTATGGCTACACCTTC.

This clone was recorded at least ten times. The genes are TRBV7-3 and TRBJ1-1; tentatively, D is TRBD1 (6 bases). The CDR3 is 14 residues long. Germline CDR1 is SGHTA and CDR2 is FQGTGA. With 0 bases removed from V and 5 bases from J, the gap between germline ends came to 10 bases. In DNA, the CDR3 is TGTGCCAGCAGCTTAACAGGGGGAGGGACTGAAGCTTTCTTT. Residues: CASSLTGGGTEAFF.

This clone was detected once. Different DNA sequences within this sample yield the same CDR3. The V call is TRBV27, the J call TRBJ1-5, with no clear D. Trimming cost V 3 bases and J 2 bases, with 5 bases left between them. Germline-derived CDR1 and CDR2 are MNHEY and SMNVEV (reference sequence). This CDR3 has 13 amino acids. This chain's CDR3 is CASSFYGNQPQHF. As DNA, the CDR3 is TGTGCCAGCAGTTTCTACGGCAATCAGCCCCAGCATTTT.

This rearrangement joins TRBV12-3 or TRBV12-4 to TRBJ2-7; a possible D gene is TRBD1 (5 bases). The CDR3 is 13 residues long. V was trimmed by 7 bases and J by 5 bases, leaving 15 bases between them. The CDR3 here is CASTQRGNHEQYF. The DNA for the CDR3 is TGTGCCAGCACTCAAAGGGGAAACCACGAGCAGTACTTC.

The genes are TRBV7-2 and TRBJ1-5; D is unresolved. This CDR3 contains 13 residues. Deletions cut 1 base from V and 7 bases from J, with 8 bases between. Germline assignment: CDR1 SGHTA and CDR2 FQGNSA. CDR3 nucleotide sequence: TGTGCCAGCAGCTTAGTTGTTATCCAGCCCCAGCATTTT. This encodes CASSLVVIQPQHF. The full variable domain, with the rest looked up from reference TRBV7-2 and TRBJ1-5, is GAGVSQSPSNKVTEKGKDVELRCDPISGHTALYWYRQSLGQGLEFLIYFQGNSAPDKSGLPSDRFSAERTGGSVSTLTIQRTQQEDSAVYLCASSLVVIQPQHFGDGTRLSIL.

J is TRBJ2-1 and V is TRBV5-1; 10 positions match TRBD1. J gave up 6 bases and V 0 bases, and 6 bases lay outside the gene matches. The CDR3 runs 16 residues. CDR1 SGHRS and CDR2 YFSETQ come from the germline V gene. CDR3 sequence reads: CASSLDRTGGLNEQFF. The CDR3 nucleotides are TGCGCCAGCAGCTTGGATCGGACAGGGGGTCTCAATGAGCAGTTCTTC.

This clone has a handful of counts. The J gene is TRBJ1-5, the V gene TRBV21-1; TRBD1 was called by the table and not checked on the DNA. TRBV21-1 is classified as a pseudogene. This CDR3 is 18 amino acids long. CDR3: CASRGPRANLYSNQPQHF. DNA for the CDR3: TGTGCCAGCAGAGGACCCAGGGCGAACCTTTATAGCAATCAGCCCCAGCATTTT.

This clone was recorded once. V usage is TRBV7-9 and J usage is TRBJ1-5; no firm D call. The germline CDR1 and CDR2 sequences are SEHNR and FQNEAQ (reference sequence). This CDR3 spans 15 amino acids. Between the trimmed V and J ends, which lost 4 bases and 2 bases, there was a span of 12 bases. The CDR3: CASSSSGVGNQPQHF. CDR3 DNA: TGTGCCAGCAGCTCCTCGGGTGTAGGCAATCAGCCCCAGCATTTT. The variable domain in full, completed from reference TRBV7-9 and TRBJ1-5, reads DTGVSQNPRHKITKRGQNVTFRCDPISEHNRLYWYRQTLGQGPEFLTYFQNEAQLEKSRLLSDRFSAERPKGSFSTLEIQRTEQGDSAMYLCASSSSGVGNQPQHFGDGTRLSIL.

V gene TRBV7-2 combines with J gene TRBJ2-4; TRBD1 aligns across 7 bases. From germline, CDR1 is SGHTA and CDR2 FQGNSA. Trimming at V came to 5 bases and at J to 4 bases, leaving 8 bases not matched to a gene. This CDR3 is 15 amino acids long. In nucleotides, the CDR3 is TGTGCCAGCAGCGTGGGTCCGGGACAGAAAAACATTCAGTACTTC. Its protein product is CASSVGPGQKNIQYF.

This chain links TRBV15 with TRBJ1-4; no clear D. Trimming left V 5 bases short and J 8 bases short, with 18 bases between. This CDR3 contains 15 residues. CDR1 LNHNV and CDR2 YYDKDF come from the germline V gene (reference sequence). The CDR3 bases are TGTGCCACCAGCCGACTTCCAAAGCCTGGGGAAAAACTGTTTTTT. Translated: CATSRLPKPGEKLFF.

CDR3 region: CASSSDRGPNQPQHF. The CDR3 DNA sequence: TGTGCCAGCAGCTCCGACAGGGGGCCCAATCAGCCCCAGCATTTT. V gene TRBV7-2 combines with J gene TRBJ1-5; 10 nucleotides line up with TRBD1. V was pared by 4 bases and J by 3 bases, with 3 bases of the junction left unmatched. Germline V lookup: CDR1 SGHTA, CDR2 FQGNSA. CDR3 length equals 15 residues.

The chain joins TRBV14 to TRBJ1-2, with unresolved D. The V end lost 1 base, the J end lost 4 bases, and 10 bases lay between the germline ends. The CDR3 spans 14 residues. Germline V gene data show CDR1 as SGHDN and CDR2 as FVKESK. The CDR3 region is CASSQVAGSYGYTF. The CDR3 DNA reads as TGTGCCAGCAGCCAAGTGGCAGGTTCCTATGGCTACACCTTC.

This clone was detected only a few times. The CDR3: CASSEGGLYTEAFF. CDR3 DNA: TGTGCCAGCAGTGAGGGGGGGCTGTACACTGAAGCTTTCTTT. This chain joins TRBV2 and TRBJ1-1, with a possible D match to TRBD1 (6 bases). The germline gives CDR1 SNHLY, CDR2 FYNNEI. The V gene lost 3 bases and the J gene lost 3 bases, with 11 bases spanning the gap. The CDR3 runs to 14 residues. Using reference TRBV2 and TRBJ1-1 for the parts outside the CDR3, the full variable domain is EPEVTQTPSHQVTQMGQEVILRCVPISNHLYFYWYRQILGQKVEFLVSFYNNEISEKSEIFDDQFSVERPDGSNFTLKIRSTKLEDSAMYFCASSEGGLYTEAFFGQGTRLTVV.